This T cell receptor beta chain was sequenced in a study of long-term antiretroviral therapy in people with HIV. Background on the study: The 2015 immediate-ART recommendation was preceded by the earliest samples by about a decade. Study-wide results and caveats: HIV repertoires had narrower CDR3 length ranges than controls. Drawn between the mid-2000s and the late 2010s, the blood was possibly obtained under older ART regimens. Pre-ART-expanded clones dominated the repertoire at all time points.

This clone showed up just a few times. Its antigen remains unknown. Losses at the gene ends were 4 bases for V and 6 bases for J; bases not matched to a gene: 7. The CDR3 spans 15 residues. Germline V CDR1 and CDR2: SNHLY, FYNNEI. Survey level was the resolution at which the v3.0 immunoSEQ assay ran. The protocol was immunoSEQ multiplex PCR, while the TCRdb copy is restricted to in-frame clones and leaves out a portion. The data contain 20,000 to 30,000 clones, around 80% of them singletons. This TCR derives from a woman in her forties with HIV. The starting material was unsorted PBMCs, obtained 1.2 years after starting antiretroviral therapy. This sequence joins TRBV2 and TRBJ1-5; 9 bases line up with TRBD1. The CDR3 reads CASSGEQGAGQPQHF. As DNA, the CDR3 is TGTGCCAGCAGTGGAGAACAGGGGGCAGGTCAGCCCCAGCATTTT.